This passage covers 12 T cell receptor beta chains from one sample sequenced in a study of cytomegalovirus exposure and HLA in healthy donors. The PCR contained 60 Vbeta and 13 Jbeta primers. The protocol was immunoSEQ multiplex PCR, while the TCRdb copy is restricted to in-frame clones and leaves out a portion. This table has 100,000 to 150,000 clones, approximately 80% appearing once. Specimen: PBMCs. Every receptor here comes from a man aged 40-49 years in good health and CMV-seronegative.

The CDR3 loop reads CSVVPGGETQYF. The CDR3 DNA sequence: TGCAGCGTTGTCCCTGGGGGGGAGACCCAGTACTTC. The rearrangement uses TRBV29-1 and TRBJ2-5; TRBD2 might be the D (6 bases). CDR1 and CDR2 (germline): SQVTM, ANQGSEA. The ends were cut back, 4 bases at V and 5 bases at J, with 11 bases in the middle. The CDR3 runs to 12 residues.

The chain carries TRBV28 and TRBJ1-1, with unresolved D. CDR3 length: 12 residues. The germline gives CDR1 MDHEN, CDR2 SYDVKM. Trimming removed 1 base from V and 5 bases from J, with 5 bases in between. The CDR3 loop reads CASSLSQTEAFF. The CDR3 DNA sequence: TGTGCCAGCAGTTTATCCCAAACTGAAGCTTTCTTT.

This clone is a singleton in its sample. The chain couples TRBV7-2 to TRBJ2-5, with 9 bases fitting TRBD1. The junction had 2 bases not matched to a gene; V was cut back by 4 bases and J by 5 bases. This CDR3 spans 13 amino acids. The germline CDR1 and CDR2 sequences are SGHTA and FQGNSA. CDR3 amino acids: CASSSGQGETQYF. CDR3 nucleotide sequence: TGTGCCAGCAGCTCCGGACAGGGGGAGACCCAGTACTTC. The variable domain in full, completed from reference TRBV7-2 and TRBJ2-5, reads GAGVSQSPSNKVTEKGKDVELRCDPISGHTALYWYRQSLGQGLEFLIYFQGNSAPDKSGLPSDRFSAERTGGSVSTLTIQRTQQEDSAVYLCASSSGQGETQYFGPGTRLLVL.

The chain combines TRBV30 with TRBJ2-3; weak D call: TRBD1 (8 bases). Germline V gives CDR1 GTSNPN, CDR2 SVGIG (reference sequence). This CDR3 has 16 amino acids. The V and J ends lost 4 bases and 2 bases respectively, with 19 bases between them. CDR3 in DNA: TGTGCCTGGACAGGGGGCGGGGGCACATACACAGATACGCAGTATTTT. Amino acid sequence: CAWTGGGGTYTDTQYF. Using reference TRBV30 and TRBJ2-3 for the parts outside the CDR3, the full variable domain is SQTIHQWPATLVQPVGSPLSLECTVEGTSNPNLYWYRQAAGRGLQLLFYSVGIGQISSEVPQNLSASRPQDRQFILSSKKLLLSDSGFYLCAWTGGGGTYTDTQYFGPGTRLTVL.

This chain links TRBV7-2 with TRBJ2-3; weak D call: TRBD2 (6 bases). V was cut by 5 bases and J by 5 bases, with 14 bases left in between. The CDR3 loop spans 14 amino acids. CDR1 is SGHTA and CDR2 is FQGNSA in the germline V gene. The CDR3 is CASSPEEGLDTQYF. The DNA for the CDR3 is TGTGCCAGCAGCCCAGAGGAGGGCCTAGATACGCAGTATTTT.

In this sample, this clone turned up a few times. The rearrangement uses TRBV9 and TRBJ1-1; D call uncertain. Germline assignment: CDR1 SGDLS and CDR2 YYNGEE. V lost 0 bases to trimming and J lost 1 base, with 7 bases between them. CDR3 size: 14 residues. The CDR3 DNA follows: TGTGCCAGCAGCGTAGATCTGGCGAACACTGAAGCTTTCTTT. It specifies CASSVDLANTEAFF.

This chain links TRBV7-9 with TRBJ2-5; 7 bases are a match to TRBD1. CDR1 is SEHNR, CDR2 FQNEAQ, per germline (reference sequence). The CDR3 is 15 residues long. The V segment lost 2 bases and the J segment 2 bases; nucleotides outside the gene matches: 5. The CDR3 is CASSLPGQHQETQYF. The CDR3 coding sequence is TGTGCCAGCAGCTTACCGGGACAGCATCAAGAGACCCAGTACTTC.

This clone ranks as medium-sized. The chain recombines TRBV6-4 with TRBJ2-3; 10 bases map to TRBD2. Germline V lookup: CDR1 MRHNA, CDR2 SNTAGT. The CDR3 length is 15 residues. The V and J ends lost 2 bases and 5 bases, in that order; junction bases with no gene match: 4. The CDR3 sequence is CASSDSGGGGDTQYF. The CDR3 DNA follows: TGTGCCAGCAGTGACAGCGGGGGGGGAGGAGATACGCAGTATTTT.

This rearrangement joins TRBV5-6 to TRBJ1-1, with unresolved D. V was shortened by 4 bases and J by 5 bases, with 9 bases between the two germline ends. Germline lookup yields CDR1 SGHDT and CDR2 YYEEEE. The CDR3 loop spans 12 amino acids. CDR3 nucleotide sequence: TGTGCCAGCAGCCATCCGAGGACTGAAGCTTTCTTT. Protein: CASSHPRTEAFF.

V gene TRBV6-1 combines with J gene TRBJ1-1; unclear D gene. CDR1 and CDR2 from the germline V gene are MNHNS and SASEGT. The CDR3 is made up of 15 amino acids. V gave up 3 bases and J gave up 4 bases, with 15 bases separating them. The CDR3 region is CASSDPLVVGTEAFF. The CDR3 nucleotides are TGTGCCAGCAGTGACCCCCTAGTGGTGGGCACTGAAGCTTTCTTT.

The chain joins TRBV18 to TRBJ2-7, with TRBD1 identical over 7 bases. The trim removed 2 bases at V and 0 bases at J, leaving 1 base unmatched. The CDR3 runs to 14 residues. The germline V gene has CDR1 KGHSH and CDR2 LQKENI. The CDR3, as DNA: TGTGCCAGCTCACCAGGGACAGTCTCCTACGAGCAGTACTTC. Amino acids: CASSPGTVSYEQYF.

The gene calls are TRBV18 and TRBJ2-3, with D unresolved. The CDR3 extends over 13 amino acids. Trimming pared 2 bases from V and 4 bases from J, leaving 7 bases between. CDR1 is KGHSH and CDR2 is LQKENI in the germline V gene. CDR3 protein: CASSPYAADTQYF. The CDR3 nucleotides are TGTGCCAGCTCACCATACGCGGCAGATACGCAGTATTTT.